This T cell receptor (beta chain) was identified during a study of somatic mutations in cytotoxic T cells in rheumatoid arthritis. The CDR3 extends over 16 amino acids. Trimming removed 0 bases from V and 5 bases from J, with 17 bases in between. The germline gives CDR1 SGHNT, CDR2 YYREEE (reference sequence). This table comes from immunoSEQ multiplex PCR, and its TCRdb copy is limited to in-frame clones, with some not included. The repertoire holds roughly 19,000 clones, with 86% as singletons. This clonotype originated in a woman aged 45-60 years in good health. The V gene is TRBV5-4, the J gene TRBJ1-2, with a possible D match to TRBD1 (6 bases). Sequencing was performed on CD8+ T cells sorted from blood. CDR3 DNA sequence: TGTGCCAGCAGCTTGGATCGGACAGCTACGATTTATGGCTACACCTTC. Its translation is CASSLDRTATIYGYTF.